One sample yielded the 24 T cell receptor beta chains listed below, sequenced in a study of post-analysis software for immune sequencing data. Overall study results and limits: Comparison of patients with controls showed about 5 TRBV segments more frequent in patients, TRBV5-6, TRBV5-1 and TRBV20-1 among them.

Built from TCR beta cDNA, the libraries had unique molecular identifiers in them. TCRdb reprocessed the PCR reads with MiXCR, giving one entry per CDR3 protein. The sample yields 700,000 to 800,000 distinct CDR3 sequences, around 27% seen once. What these receptors recognize is not known. Sequencing input: blood. The origin of the receptors is a girl aged 5-17 years with multiple sclerosis.

This clonotype was recorded at least ten times. V and J are TRBV29-1 and TRBJ1-2; perhaps TRBD1 as D (6 bases). Trimming left V 7 bases short and J 8 bases short, with 23 bases between. Germline V lookup: CDR1 SQVTM, CDR2 ANQGSEA. The CDR3 runs 14 residues. CDR3 sequence (DNA): TGCAGCGCCCCTGCTCCGGGACCCAGGGGAGGCTACACCTTC. This gives the protein CSAPAPGPRGGYTF.

The chain uses TRBV7-2 and TRBJ2-3; D ambiguous. Trimming left V 5 bases short and J 2 bases short, with 14 bases between. The CDR3 is 15 residues long. The V gene's germline CDR1 is SGHTA and CDR2 FQGNSA. The CDR3 loop is CASSQAERPTDTQYF. As DNA, the CDR3 is TGTGCCAGCAGCCAGGCGGAGAGGCCCACAGATACGCAGTATTTT.

The J gene is TRBJ2-7, the V gene TRBV20-1; no reliable D call. Per germline, CDR1 DFQATT and CDR2 SNEGSKA (reference sequence). V lost 8 bases and J 1 base, leaving 12 bases between the germline ends. The CDR3 consists of 12 residues. The CDR3 DNA reads as TGCAGTCCAAGACCGGATTCCTACGAGCAGTACTTC. This sequence encodes CSPRPDSYEQYF.

The chain recombines TRBV20-1 with TRBJ2-1; D perhaps matches TRBD2 (6 bases). The J call may be mistaken, given a closer DNA end match to TRBJ2-7. The CDR3 sequence is 15 residues long. Germline V lookup: CDR1 DFQATT, CDR2 SNEGSKA (reference sequence). CDR3 in amino acids: CSASSGLDFYNEQYF. As DNA, the CDR3 is TGCAGTGCTAGTTCGGGACTTGACTTCTACAATGAGCAGTACTTC.

The rearrangement uses TRBV28 and TRBJ2-7, with 10 bases fitting TRBD1. With V trimmed by 4 bases and J by 2 bases, 14 bases remained unmatched. The CDR3 covers 18 residues. Looked up from germline, CDR1 is MDHEN and CDR2 is SYDVKM. The chain's CDR3 is CASSSARLVGTGAYEQYF. The CDR3 DNA follows: TGTGCCAGCAGTTCGGCAAGACTGGTTGGGACAGGGGCCTACGAGCAGTACTTC. The full variable domain, completed using reference TRBV28 and TRBJ2-7, is DVKVTQSSRYLVKRTGEKVFLECVQDMDHENMFWYRQDPGLGLRLIYFSYDVKMKEKGDIPEGYSVSREKKERFSLILESASTNQTSMYLCASSSARLVGTGAYEQYFGPGTRLTVT.

In this sample, this clonotype turned up a few times. This chain joins TRBV12-3 or TRBV12-4 and TRBJ1-5; tentative D call: TRBD1 (5 bases). V dropped 0 bases and J dropped 7 bases, with 13 bases sitting between them. CDR3 size: 15 residues. As DNA, the CDR3 is TGTGCCAGCAGTTTAGCGCCGAGGGGTCGACAGCCCCAGCATTTT. It encodes CASSLAPRGRQPQHF.

The V call is TRBV12-3 or TRBV12-4, the J call TRBJ2-1; D is perhaps TRBD1 or TRBD2 (5 bases each). This CDR3 has 12 amino acids. The V and J ends lost 6 bases and 6 bases respectively, with 9 bases between them. This chain's CDR3 is CASRGEPNEQFF. The CDR3 nucleotides are TGTGCCAGCAGGGGGGAACCCAATGAGCAGTTCTTC.

There are many counts of this clonotype. The gene calls are TRBV29-1 and TRBJ2-3; 7 bases map to TRBD1. The V gene end was trimmed by 4 bases and the J gene end by 4 bases; junction bases not matched to a gene: 8. This CDR3 has 14 amino acids. Germline V gene data show CDR1 as SQVTM and CDR2 as ANQGSEA. This chain's CDR3 is CSVARGSNADTQYF. The CDR3 nucleotides read TGCAGCGTTGCCAGGGGGAGTAACGCAGATACGCAGTATTTT.

This chain links TRBV15 with TRBJ1-1, with no clear D. Trimming removed 0 bases at V and 1 base at J, with 12 bases between. CDR1 and CDR2 from the germline V gene are LNHNV and YYDKDF (reference sequence). The length of the CDR3 is 16 residues. The CDR3, as DNA: TGTGCCACCAGCAGAGATTTGGGCCTCGGGAACACTGAAGCTTTCTTT. Its translation: CATSRDLGLGNTEAFF.

The V and J genes are TRBV20-1 and TRBJ2-5, with a weak D call TRBD2 (5 bases). Germline-derived CDR1 and CDR2 are DFQATT and SNEGSKA (reference sequence). The V end was cut by 0 bases, the J end by 7 bases, with 12 bases between. This CDR3 is built from 13 residues. DNA of the CDR3: TGCAGTGCTAGAGAAAGGGCCAGCGGGACCCAGTACTTC. This codes for CSARERASGTQYF.

In this sample, this clonotype turned up a few times. The gene calls are TRBV28 and TRBJ2-7; 13 bases line up with TRBD2. Germline V gene data show CDR1 as MDHEN and CDR2 as SYDVKM. The CDR3 contains 19 residues. After removal of 3 bases from V and 3 bases from J, the junction contained 14 bases not matched to a gene. CDR3 DNA sequence: TGTGCCAGCAGTTTCTTCCGAACTAGCGGGAGGGTGGTCGGCTACGAGCAGTACTTC. Its protein product is CASSFFRTSGRVVGYEQYF.

This clonotype has just a few counts. The chain has TRBV4-1 and TRBJ2-5; 8 bases fit TRBD2. Germline assignment: CDR1 MGHRA and CDR2 YSYEKL. V was pared by 3 bases and J by 4 bases, with 7 bases of the junction left unmatched. The CDR3 is 15 residues long. This CDR3 reads CASSQLAGWGETQYF. The CDR3 coding sequence is TGCGCCAGCAGCCAGTTAGCGGGATGGGGAGAGACCCAGTACTTC.

This clonotype was observed many times. V and J are TRBV9 and TRBJ2-1; perhaps TRBD1 as D (5 bases). The V end lost 4 bases, the J end lost 7 bases, and 9 bases lay between the germline ends. Germline CDR1 reads SGDLS; CDR2 reads YYNGEE. This CDR3 contains 12 residues. The CDR3 region has the DNA TGTGCCAGCAGCCTGGACAAGAATGAGCAGTTCTTC. Encoded protein: CASSLDKNEQFF.

Many counts were recorded for this clonotype. The germline gene is not matched at one end of the junction; a read error may be the cause. V gene TRBV7-7 combines with J gene TRBJ2-1; D ambiguous. CDR1 and CDR2 from the germline V gene are SSHAT and FNYEAQ (reference sequence). This CDR3 is built from 15 residues. CDR3 loop: CASSFNPQPYNEQFF. CDR3 nucleotide sequence: TGTGCTAGCAGCTTTAACCCTCAACCCTACAATGAGCAGTTCTTC.

The chain uses TRBV7-9 and TRBJ1-1, with no clear D. CDR3 length equals 12 residues. V was shortened by 1 base and J by 4 bases, with 4 bases between the two germline ends. Germline V gene sequence: CDR1 SEHNR, CDR2 FQNEAQ (reference sequence). The chain's CDR3 is CASSLGFTEAFF. In DNA, the CDR3 is TGTGCCAGCAGCTTAGGGTTCACTGAAGCTTTCTTT.

The CDR3, as DNA: TGTGCCAGCAGCTTGGCCGGGGCTAGCTCCTACAATGAGCAGTTCTTC. Translated: CASSLAGASSYNEQFF. The chain uses TRBV5-5 and TRBJ2-1; TRBD1 or TRBD2 may be the D gene (5 bases each). CDR3 length equals 16 residues. CDR1 and CDR2 (germline): SGHKS, YYEKEE (reference sequence). V gave up 0 bases and J gave up 0 bases, with 10 bases separating them.

This clonotype turned up a few times. V is TRBV7-2 and J is TRBJ2-7, with 13 bases identical to TRBD2. J gave up 6 bases and V 5 bases, and 7 bases lay outside the gene matches. CDR3 length: 15 amino acids. Germline V gene data show CDR1 as SGHTA and CDR2 as FQGNSA. The CDR3 DNA reads as TGTGCCAGCAGCACACGGACTAGCGGGAGTGGCGAGCAGTACTTC. This translates into CASSTRTSGSGEQYF.

This chain connects TRBV6-2 or TRBV6-3 to TRBJ2-3; D ambiguous. The length of the CDR3 is 15 residues. CDR1 is MNHEY and CDR2 is SVGEGT in the germline V gene. V lost 2 bases and J 2 bases, leaving 11 bases between the germline ends. This chain's CDR3 is CASSYDGWNTDTQYF. DNA for the CDR3: TGTGCCAGCAGTTACGACGGGTGGAACACAGATACGCAGTATTTT.

In its sample, this clonotype was seen a few times. This sequence joins TRBV7-9 and TRBJ2-6; 9 bases agree with TRBD1. The CDR3 is 17 residues long. With 1 base clipped from V and 0 bases from J, the junction kept 1 base outside the gene matches. CDR1 is SEHNR, CDR2 FQNEAQ, per germline (reference sequence). CDR3 DNA sequence: TGTGCCAGCAGCTTAGGACAGGGGGACTCTGGGGCCAACGTCCTGACTTTC. Protein sequence: CASSLGQGDSGANVLTF.

This chain links TRBV7-2 with TRBJ2-1; a possible D gene is TRBD2 (8 bases). CDR3 length: 15 residues. With 5 bases removed from V and 7 bases from J, the gap between germline ends came to 18 bases. The germline gives CDR1 SGHTA, CDR2 FQGNSA. In nucleotides, the CDR3 is TGTGCCAGCAGCGCCCGGGAGGGGGCCTGGAATGAGCAGTTCTTC. This encodes CASSAREGAWNEQFF.

This clonotype was counted ten times or more. This rearrangement joins TRBV29-1 to TRBJ2-3; 7 positions match TRBD2. Germline CDR1 and CDR2: SQVTM and ANQGSEA. The CDR3 consists of 16 residues. V was pared by 1 base and J by 4 bases, with 11 bases of the junction left unmatched. The CDR3 DNA reads as TGCAGCGTTGAAGGAGTCCGGGAGGATCCGGCAGATACGCAGTATTTT. Translating it yields CSVEGVREDPADTQYF.

The V and J genes are TRBV6-2 or TRBV6-3 and TRBJ1-2; 8 bases align to TRBD1. J lost 4 bases, V lost 0 bases, and 7 bases had no gene match. The CDR3 runs 16 residues. Germline assignment: CDR1 MNHEY and CDR2 SVGEGT. CDR3 sequence (DNA): TGTGCCAGCAGTTACTCGCTGACAGGGGTGTTCTATGGCTACACCTTC. This sequence encodes CASSYSLTGVFYGYTF.

The chain links TRBV5-4 to TRBJ2-7, with TRBD2 matching over 13 bases. The DNA end favors TRBJ2-5, so the J call may be wrong. Germline assignment: CDR1 SGHNT and CDR2 YYREEE (reference sequence). CDR3 length: 15 amino acids. DNA for the CDR3: TGTGCCAGCAGCCAAGGACTAGCGGGAGCAGAGACCCAGTACTTC. Protein: CASSQGLAGAETQYF.

Details on this clonotype: A much bigger clone sits one base away, suggesting this may be a read error. The J gene is TRBJ2-4, the V gene TRBV28, with D uncertain. From germline, CDR1 is MDHEN and CDR2 SYDVKM. This CDR3 comprises 10 residues. The V and J ends lost 3 bases and 13 bases respectively, with 7 bases between them. CDR3 DNA sequence: TGTGCCAGCAGTTTCTACGGGCAGTACTTC. Translating gives CASSFYGQYF. The whole variable domain, remainder taken from reference TRBV28 and TRBJ2-4, is DVKVTQSSRYLVKRTGEKVFLECVQDMDHENMFWYRQDPGLGLRLIYFSYDVKMKEKGDIPEGYSVSREKKERFSLILESASTNQTSMYLCASSFYGQYFGAGTRLSVL.